This TCR beta chain was found in a study of T cell changes during pregnancy in multiple sclerosis. The method was immunoSEQ multiplex PCR; TCRdb's version includes in-frame clones alone and lacks a portion of them. The table includes 30,000 to 40,000 clones, about 92% detected once. Sequenced material: CD8+ T cells from peripheral blood mononuclear cells, taken in the first trimester of pregnancy. The TCR sequence derives from a female donor with multiple sclerosis, enrolled in a pregnancy study.

CDR3 in DNA: TGCGCCAGCAGCCAAGATCAGAGGGCACTCTACGAGCAGTACTTC. Translating it yields CASSQDQRALYEQYF. V is TRBV4-1 and J is TRBJ2-7, with a tentative D call TRBD2 (5 bases). This CDR3 has 15 amino acids. V was trimmed by 0 bases and J by 3 bases, leaving 12 bases between them. Germline V gene sequence: CDR1 MGHRA, CDR2 YSYEKL.